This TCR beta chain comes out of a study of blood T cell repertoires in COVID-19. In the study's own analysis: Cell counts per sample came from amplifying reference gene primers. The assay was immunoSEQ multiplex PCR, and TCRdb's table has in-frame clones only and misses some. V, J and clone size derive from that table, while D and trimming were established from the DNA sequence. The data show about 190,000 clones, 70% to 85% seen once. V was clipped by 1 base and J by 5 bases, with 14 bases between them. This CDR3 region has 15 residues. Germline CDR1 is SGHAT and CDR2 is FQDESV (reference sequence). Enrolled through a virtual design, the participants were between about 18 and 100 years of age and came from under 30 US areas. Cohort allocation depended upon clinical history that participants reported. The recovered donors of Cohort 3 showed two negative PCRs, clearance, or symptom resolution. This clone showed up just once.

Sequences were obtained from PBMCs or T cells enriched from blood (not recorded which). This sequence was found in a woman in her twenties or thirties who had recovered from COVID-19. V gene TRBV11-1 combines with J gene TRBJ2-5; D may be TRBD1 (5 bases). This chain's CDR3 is CASSLGGLFLETQYF. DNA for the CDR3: TGTGCCAGCAGCTTAGGGGGCCTTTTTCTTGAGACCCAGTACTTC.